The 6 T cell receptor beta chains below were found in one sample sequenced in a study of regulatory T cells in long-lasting Graves disease (dated by TCRdb to about 2021). According to the study, the label for this sample's time point signals: persistent/refractory GD, antithyroid drugs over 5 years with positive TRAb. RNA was extracted from PBMCs in TRIzol for both TCR sequencing and RNA sequencing. Libraries were prepared through multiplex PCR. Data came from an Illumina HiSeq 4000. TCR beta libraries were built with iRepertoire HTBI primers and Arm-PCR amplification of CDR3 regions. TCRdb ran its own pipeline on the public reads, namely fastp trimming at Q25 and MiXCR clone calling, and kept in-frame beta chains. Records with the same CDR3 protein are collapsed into one entry carrying the most frequent genes and DNA. This sample has over 250,000 distinct CDR3 sequences in its table, and under 25% of those were observed once. The top ten clones comprise around 50% of the sample.

The sample in question was peripheral blood mononuclear cells (PBMCs), obtained when the disease was refractory, from a patient treated with antithyroid drugs. The receptors here all came from a female donor with Graves disease.

The V gene is TRBV28, the J gene TRBJ2-2, with TRBD2 identical over 7 bases. The V gene end was trimmed by 3 bases and the J gene end by 3 bases; junction bases not matched to a gene: 7. Germline lookup yields CDR1 MDHEN and CDR2 SYDVKM. CDR3 size: 16 residues. DNA for the CDR3: TGTGCCAGCAGTTTGAATGGGGGAGGGGACACCGGGGAGCTGTTTTTT. It encodes CASSLNGGGDTGELFF.

This clonotype was detected many times. The rearrangement links TRBV29-1 to TRBJ2-5; 10 bases map to TRBD1. The CDR3 has 13 residues. CDR1 and CDR2 from the germline V gene are SQVTM and ANQGSEA. V dropped 2 bases and J dropped 4; count of bases not matched to a gene: 1. CDR3 sequence: CSVERDRGETQYF. In DNA, the CDR3 is TGCAGCGTTGAAAGGGACAGGGGAGAGACCCAGTACTTC.

This clonotype came up many times. The chain combines TRBV20-1 with TRBJ2-5; perhaps TRBD1 as D (6 bases). The V end lost 4 bases, the J end lost 4 bases, and 13 bases lay between the germline ends. The CDR3 runs 13 residues. The germline gives CDR1 DFQATT, CDR2 SNEGSKA (reference sequence). The CDR3 is CSATTTGPETQYF. CDR3 DNA: TGCAGTGCTACCACAACAGGGCCAGAGACCCAGTACTTC.

In its sample, this clonotype was seen many times. The chain employs TRBV29-1 and TRBJ1-4; maybe TRBD1 (6 bases). V was cut by 0 bases and J by 8 bases, with 16 bases left in between. Germline-derived CDR1 and CDR2 are SQVTM and ANQGSEA. The CDR3 sequence is 15 residues long. The CDR3 region is CSVEDGPGVGEKLFF. DNA of the CDR3: TGCAGCGTTGAAGACGGACCAGGGGTGGGCGAAAAACTGTTTTTT.

Many counts were recorded for this clonotype. The J gene is TRBJ2-5, the V gene TRBV28; weak D call: TRBD2 (6 bases). The V gene's germline CDR1 is MDHEN and CDR2 SYDVKM. V was shortened by 5 bases and J by 5 bases, with 15 bases between the two germline ends. This CDR3 has 14 residues. The CDR3 DNA is TGTGCCAGCAGTGGGAGACTGGACTACGAGACCCAGTACTTC. This translates into CASSGRLDYETQYF.

This clonotype has more than one count but fewer than ten. The chain is built from TRBV5-1 and TRBJ2-1; D uncertain. Per the germline V gene, CDR1 is SGHRS and CDR2 is YFSETQ. CDR3 length equals 16 residues. Trimming removed 2 bases at V and 2 bases at J, with 14 bases between. The CDR3 DNA follows: TGCGCCAGCAGCTTTGGTGTAGGTTTAGCCTACAATGAGCAGTTCTTC. Encoded protein: CASSFGVGLAYNEQFF.